This record looks at one TCR beta chain sequence and its context. Measured with immunoSEQ multiplex PCR; TCRdb has only the in-frame clones, and not every one. The table lists approximately 57,000 clones, just under 85% of them singletons. The sample originates from a study of radiotherapy plus CTLA-4 blockade in lung cancer. The CDR3 runs to 13 residues. CDR1 SGHNT and CDR2 YENEEA come from the germline V gene. The germline V and J ends were trimmed by 5 bases and 7 bases, with 13 bases remaining between them. Sample: peripheral blood, taken from a patient treated with radiotherapy plus ipilimumab. The source of this sequence is a human donor with non-small cell lung cancer whose response to radiotherapy plus ipilimumab could not be evaluated. The gene calls are TRBV11-3 and TRBJ2-3; D might be TRBD1 (6 bases). The CDR3 DNA sequence: TGTGCCAGCAGCGCTTACACAGGGTATACGCAGTATTTT. Protein: CASSAYTGYTQYF.